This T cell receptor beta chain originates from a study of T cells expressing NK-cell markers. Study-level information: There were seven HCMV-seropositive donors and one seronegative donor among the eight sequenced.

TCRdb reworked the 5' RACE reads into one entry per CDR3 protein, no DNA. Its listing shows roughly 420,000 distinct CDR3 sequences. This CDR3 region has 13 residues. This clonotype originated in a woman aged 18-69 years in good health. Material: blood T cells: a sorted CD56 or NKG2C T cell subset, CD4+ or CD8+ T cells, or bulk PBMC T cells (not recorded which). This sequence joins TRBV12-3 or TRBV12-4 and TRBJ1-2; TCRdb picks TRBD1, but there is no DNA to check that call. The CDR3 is CASRGTENYGYTF.